Here is one T cell receptor beta chain with its context. The data originate from a study of blood T cell repertoires in COVID-19. Study-level information: Some COVID-19 samples were acute and others convalescent; all came from the United States, Italy and Spain. From T cells, B-cell-depleted T cells, or PBMCs came the material, which was cDNA or gDNA.

Original processing methods: Reference gene primer amplification yielded estimated nucleated cell counts. Some clones are missing from TCRdb's copy, which holds only in-frame ones; the method was immunoSEQ multiplex PCR. Clonal size and the V and J genes are those of that table, whereas D and trimming came from the DNA. The data contain some 130,000 clones, approximately 88% of them singletons. CDR1 and CDR2 from the germline V gene are PRHDT and FYEKMQ (reference sequence). Trimming took 3 bases from V and 0 from J; bases not matched to a gene: 9. CDR3 length: 19 residues. Input material: peripheral blood. V is TRBV13 and J is TRBJ1-4; TRBD1 agrees at 11 bases. The receptor's source is a man between 60 and 75 years old with acute or convalescent COVID-19. The CDR3 DNA sequence: TGTGCCAGCAGCTTCTCCCGGACAGGGGGCTTGGCAACTAATGAAAAACTGTTTTTT. Residues: CASSFSRTGGLATNEKLFF.